This paragraph covers one T cell receptor (beta chain) sequence. The sample originates from a study of blood T cell dynamics during melanoma immunotherapy. Across the study: Metastatic melanoma patients received first-line pembrolizumab or nivolumab plus ipilimumab.

Time point indicated: pre-treatment baseline. Blood was drawn before treatment and at week 3 after checkpoint blockade. No patient had earlier systemic cancer treatment, concurrent immunosuppressants, or another active cancer. TCRdb's copy holds only in-frame clones and misses some; the assay was immunoSEQ multiplex PCR. The sample includes some 13,000 clones, approximately 86% seen only once; the top ten take roughly 4.4%. Between the trimmed V and J ends, which lost 4 bases and 5 bases, there was a span of 13 bases. CDR3 length equals 13 residues. Germline V gene lookup returns CDR1 SGHNT and CDR2 YYREEE (reference sequence).

The sequences come from blood, collected from a patient treated with checkpoint blockade. The receptor was derived from a human donor with melanoma. V gene TRBV5-4 combines with J gene TRBJ2-7; D remains ambiguous. CDR3 region: CASSPEWSHEQYF. The CDR3 coding sequence is TGTGCCAGCAGCCCCGAATGGAGCCACGAGCAGTACTTC.